In this sample, the clone carrying this T cell receptor beta chain turned up many times. Its antigen is still unknown. Hyperthyroidism patients were newly diagnosed, had disease duration under 2 months, and were aged 18 to 65 years. On the basis of clinical symptoms, serum thyroxine and TRAb, thyroid ultrasound and orbital computed tomography, diagnoses were made. Amplified TCR beta CDR3 regions derived from RNA transcripts. TCR CDR3 regions were first amplified by RT-PCR with HTBI primers. TCRdb re-called the multiplex PCR reads with MiXCR, one entry per CDR3 protein. Here the sample spans roughly 720,000 distinct CDR3 sequences, around 15% being singletons. This record belongs to a study of T cells in Graves' hyperthyroidism and ophthalmopathy. General study results and limits: For ophthalmopathy, model prediction preceded onset by a median about 6 months.

The CDR3 is 13 residues long. In germline, CDR1 is GTSNPN, CDR2 SVGIG (reference sequence). V lost 0 bases to trimming and J lost 5 bases, with 10 bases between them. This TCR was sampled from a man aged 50 or older with Graves' hyperthyroidism. The sample comprised blood. The chain links TRBV30 to TRBJ2-5, with D possibly matching TRBD2 (6 bases). The DNA for the CDR3 is TGTGCCTGGAGTGTTGGGGGGTTGGAGACCCAGTACTTC. It codes for CAWSVGGLETQYF.